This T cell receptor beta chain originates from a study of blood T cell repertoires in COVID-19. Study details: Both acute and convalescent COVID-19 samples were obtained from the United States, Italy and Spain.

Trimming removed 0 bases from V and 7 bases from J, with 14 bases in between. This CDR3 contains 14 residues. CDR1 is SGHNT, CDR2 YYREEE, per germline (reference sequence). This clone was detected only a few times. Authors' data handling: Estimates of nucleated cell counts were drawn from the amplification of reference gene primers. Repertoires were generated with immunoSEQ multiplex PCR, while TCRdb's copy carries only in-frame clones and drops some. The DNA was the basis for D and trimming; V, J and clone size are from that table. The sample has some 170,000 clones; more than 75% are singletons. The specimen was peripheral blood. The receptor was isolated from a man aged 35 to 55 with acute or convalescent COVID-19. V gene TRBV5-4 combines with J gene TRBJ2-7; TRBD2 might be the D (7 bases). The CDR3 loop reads CASSLDPRGHEQYF. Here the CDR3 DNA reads TGTGCCAGCAGCTTGGACCCGCGGGGGCATGAGCAGTACTTC.